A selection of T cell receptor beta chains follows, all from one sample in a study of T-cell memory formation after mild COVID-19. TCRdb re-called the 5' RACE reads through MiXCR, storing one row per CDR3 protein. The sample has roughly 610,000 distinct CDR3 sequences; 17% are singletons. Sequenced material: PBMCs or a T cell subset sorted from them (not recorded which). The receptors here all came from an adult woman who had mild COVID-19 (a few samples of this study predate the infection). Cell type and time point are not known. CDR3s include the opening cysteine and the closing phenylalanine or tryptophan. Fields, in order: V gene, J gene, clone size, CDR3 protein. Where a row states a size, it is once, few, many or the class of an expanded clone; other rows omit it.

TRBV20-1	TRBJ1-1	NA	CSTLLNTEAFF
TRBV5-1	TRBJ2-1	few	CASSLTGQVVGDEQFF
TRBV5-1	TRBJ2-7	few	CASSPTGSPSDYEQYF
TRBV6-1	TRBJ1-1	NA	CASSELGTTNTEAFF
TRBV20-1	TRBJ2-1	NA	CSASTSGSRGDEQFF
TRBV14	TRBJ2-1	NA	CASTWTGSSYNEQFF
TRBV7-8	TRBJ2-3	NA	CASSGLGLLDTDTQYF
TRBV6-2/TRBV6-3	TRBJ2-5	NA	CASSYSQTGTIQETQYF
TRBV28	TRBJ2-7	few	CASSFLKGPSYEQYF
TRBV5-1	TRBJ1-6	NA	CASSLDGTQNSPLHF
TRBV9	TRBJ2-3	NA	CASSVEADTQYF
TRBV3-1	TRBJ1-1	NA	CASTSRDGEAFF
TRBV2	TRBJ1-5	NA	CASSRAPGDQPQHF
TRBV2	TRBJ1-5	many	CASGLGTGGFQPQHF
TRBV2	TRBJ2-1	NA	CASSPPGQGRYNEQFF
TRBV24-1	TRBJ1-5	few	CATSDAGLYQPQHF
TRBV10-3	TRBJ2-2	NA	CAIGREVENTGELFF
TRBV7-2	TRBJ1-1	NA	CASSYPGGGTEAFF
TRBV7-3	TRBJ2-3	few	CASSLYPEDTQYF
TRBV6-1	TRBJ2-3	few	CASSRPGMSTDTQYF
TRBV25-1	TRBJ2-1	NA	CASSDARGTSYNEQFF
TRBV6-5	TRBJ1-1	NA	CASSHGPGQGGNTEAFF
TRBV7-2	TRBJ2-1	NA	CASMFEMGRNEQFF
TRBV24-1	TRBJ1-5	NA	CATSDPGSGNQPQHF
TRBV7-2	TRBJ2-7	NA	CASSLAPANEQYF
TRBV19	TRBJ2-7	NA	CASSIDLSGEQYF
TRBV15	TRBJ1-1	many	CATSRDQMTGPEAFF
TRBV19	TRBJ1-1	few	CASRAGAMGVGKNTEAFF
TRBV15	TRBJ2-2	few	CATSRDRGDTGELFF
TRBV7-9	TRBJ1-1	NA	CASSLDGHRNTEAFF
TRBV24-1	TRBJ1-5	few	CATGGQLSNQPQHF
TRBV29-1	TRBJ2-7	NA	CSVRSTGGLSSYEQYF
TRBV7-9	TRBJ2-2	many	CASSLSQYTGELFF
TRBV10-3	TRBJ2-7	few	CAISESGRGEQYF
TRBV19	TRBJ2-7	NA	CAYEVEREEHEQYF